The TCR beta chain described here comes from a study of blood T cell repertoires in COVID-19. As for the study in general: The United States, Italy and Spain were the sources of the acute and convalescent COVID-19 samples.

Each participant's cohort was designated according to participant-reported clinical history. CDR3 length: 15 residues. Trimming took off 6 bases at V and 3 bases at J, with 15 bases between the two ends. Looked up from germline, CDR1 is MDHEN and CDR2 is SYDVKM. In the source study's methods: It was from reference gene primer amplification that nucleated cell counts were estimated. Clones were sequenced by immunoSEQ multiplex PCR, and TCRdb holds only the in-frame ones, with some missing. Clone size and the V and J calls come from that table; the DNA yielded D and trimming. The table has hundreds of thousands of clones, around 89% seen once; the top ten hold 4.1%.

Sequenced input: PBMCs or T cells enriched from blood (not recorded which). V is TRBV28 and J is TRBJ2-1, with D maybe TRBD2 (5 bases). The TCR was taken from a woman aged 25 to 39 who had recovered from COVID-19. CDR3 nucleotides: TGTGCCAGCAGCCAAGTACCAGGAGGCTACAATGAGCAGTTCTTC. Translation gives CASSQVPGGYNEQFF.